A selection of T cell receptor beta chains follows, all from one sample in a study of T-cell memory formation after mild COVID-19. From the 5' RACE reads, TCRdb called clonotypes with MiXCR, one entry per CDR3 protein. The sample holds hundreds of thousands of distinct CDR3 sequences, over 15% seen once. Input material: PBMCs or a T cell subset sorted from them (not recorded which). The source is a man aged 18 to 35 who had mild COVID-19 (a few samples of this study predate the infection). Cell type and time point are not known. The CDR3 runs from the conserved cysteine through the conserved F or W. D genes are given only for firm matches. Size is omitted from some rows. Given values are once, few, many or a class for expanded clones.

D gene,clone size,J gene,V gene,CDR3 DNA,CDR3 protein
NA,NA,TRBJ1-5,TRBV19,TGTGCCAGTAGTATGGGAAATCACCCCCAGCATTTT,CASSMGNHPQHF
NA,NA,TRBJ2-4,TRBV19,TGTGCCAGTACCGGGACGGAAAACATTCAGTACTTC,CASTGTENIQYF
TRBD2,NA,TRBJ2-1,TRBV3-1,TGTGCCAGCAGCGTACTAGCGGGAGGGTATGAGCAGTTCTTC,CASSVLAGGYEQFF
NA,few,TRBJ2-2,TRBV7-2,TGTGCCAGTTGGGAGCTGTTTTTT,CASWELFF
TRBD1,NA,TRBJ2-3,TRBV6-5,TGTGCCAGCAGTCCCACAGAGGGGGCGCGGGCAGATACGCAGTATTTT,CASSPTEGARADTQYF
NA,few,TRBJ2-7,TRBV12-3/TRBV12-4,TGTGCCAGCAGTTTGAACTCAAACTACGAGCAGTACTTC,CASSLNSNYEQYF
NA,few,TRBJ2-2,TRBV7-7,TGTGCTAGCAGTCCCTCAGCCGGCGGGGAGCTGTTTTTT,CASSPSAGGELFF
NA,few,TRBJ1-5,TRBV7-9,TGTGCCAGCGGGATTCGCAATCAGCCCCAGCATTTT,CASGIRNQPQHF
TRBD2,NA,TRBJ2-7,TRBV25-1,TGTGCCAGCAGTGAATGGGGGACTAGCGGGGGCAGCTCCTACGAGCAGTACTTC,CASSEWGTSGGSSYEQYF
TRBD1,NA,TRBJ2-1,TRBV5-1,TGCGCCAGCAGCCCTAGGACAGGGGGACACAATGAGCAGTTCTTC,CASSPRTGGHNEQFF
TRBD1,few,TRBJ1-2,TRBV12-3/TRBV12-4,TGTGCCAGCATCCCAATCTCGACAGGGTCGGGCTATGGCTACACCTTC,CASIPISTGSGYGYTF
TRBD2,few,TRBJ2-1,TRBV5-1,TGCGCCAGCAGCTTGGCTGGGACTAGCGGCGATGAGCAGTTCTTC,CASSLAGTSGDEQFF
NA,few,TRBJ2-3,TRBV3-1,TGTGCCAGCAGCCATGGGGCTTTGGATACGCAGTATTTT,CASSHGALDTQYF